This T cell receptor beta chain originates from a study of T and B cells in COVID-19 patients. CDR1 is MNHEY, CDR2 SVGEGT, per germline. The CDR3 consists of 15 residues. The ends lost 6 bases at V and 7 bases at J; junction bases unmatched: 10. TRB was amplified from about 250-500 ng of blood genomic DNA. BIOMED2 TRB-A/B primer pools were used in multiplex TRB PCR. Each CDR3 protein gets one entry after TCRdb re-called the multiplex PCR reads with MiXCR. The sample carries 9,000 to 13,000 distinct CDR3 sequences, over 30% recorded once. This TCR was recovered from a human donor with active COVID-19. Sequencing input: blood. The chain recombines TRBV6-2 or TRBV6-3 with TRBJ1-5; 9 bases are shared with TRBD1. CDR3 protein: CASSSGGTGRQPQHF. The DNA for the CDR3 is TGTGCCAGCAGCTCTGGGGGGACAGGGAGGCAGCCCCAGCATTTT.